The entry that follows covers one T cell receptor beta chain sequence. No antigen is known for it. No per-base quality is available; no much larger clone lies one base away. The time point label for this specimen denotes: about 28 days (+/-7) after the second vaccine dose. AZD1222 recipients with second doses at about 4 weeks or about 12 weeks were pooled, because spike-specific TCR depth and breadth did not differ between schedules. Vaccinee samples came from UK trials COV001 and COV002, including a single-blind randomized controlled phase 2/3 trial of AZD1222 (ChAdOx1 nCoV-19) in healthy adults. Trial participant PBMC samples were collected at day 0 and day 28 after the second dose for TCRbeta chain sequencing. The data originate from a study of T cell responses to AZD1222 COVID-19 vaccine (dated by TCRdb to the early 2020s). About the investigation overall: TCR sequencing covered roughly 230 trial participants: around 210 given two doses of AZD1222 and approximately 25 given two doses of MenACWY control vaccine. Trial participants were enrolled by age into subgroups of 18-55, 56-69 and 70-plus years, and 148, 28 and 57 TCR-sequenced participants, respectively, were included in these subgroups.

The CDR3 regions of human TCRbeta chains were analyzed by immunosequencing. From the authors' description of their analysis: Repertoire TCRs were matched against a reference library of SARS-CoV-2-specific TCRs generated with the MIRA antigen-specificity platform. Breadth was defined as the fraction of unique TCRs that were SARS-CoV-2-associated. Depth was defined as the fraction of total T cells that were SARS-CoV-2-associated. Each spike-specific TCR was assigned to its reactive spike region and to a CD4 or CD8 class using the MIRA data. Log10-transformed breadth and depth values were compared by one-way ANOVA with Sidak's multiple comparisons tests. Held by TCRdb, this immuneACCESS table contains in-frame sequences only and omits some clones. Under half of the omission traces to an unresolved V gene where checked; the cause of the rest is unknown. V and J calls and clone size are as listed in that table; D and trimming were resolved from the DNA. Across this sample there are 250,000 to 300,000 clones, with 90% to 95% seen only once. The top ten clonotypes cover roughly 0.51% of the sample.

Points the paper makes about the study in general: Reportedly, close to half of the unique spike-specific TCRs recognized epitopes lying outside the regions that are mutated in the B.1.351 and B.1.1.7 variants. The whole spike protein was spanned by vaccine-associated CD4 TCRs, and dominant responses were seen in regions 160-218 and 743-854. The 56-69-year group was small, and its depth increase did not reach significance, likely because of low power. Conclusions about previously exposed vaccinees are limited, since just 5 to 7 AZD1222 recipients were seropositive for SARS-CoV-2 at baseline. Spike-specific TCR breadth and depth rose significantly after two AZD1222 doses compared with day 0 and with MenACWY recipients. Participants were mostly white British, with more females than males. The authors suggested clonal diversity may have been underestimated. No day 14 peak-response samples were available, so repertoires were characterized only after the peak T cell response.

The TCR comes from an adult who received the AZD1222 COVID-19 vaccine. The specimen comprised peripheral blood, sampled 28 days after the second AZD1222 dose.

The DNA sequence reads TGTGCCAGTTTCCTCAGGGCTCTGGGAGTCGAGCAGTACTTC. This is translated as CASFLRALGVEQYF. Rearrangement joined TRBV2 to TRBJ2-7; the D segment might be TRBD1 or TRBD2, since each matches 5 bases. CDR1 and CDR2 are drawn from the germline V gene: SNHLY, FYNNEI. The CDR3 covers 14 residues, taking in both the cysteine and the phenylalanine. Only CDR3 DNA is held: 42 bases, read in frame from base 1. Trimming costs V 9 bases and J 6 bases, and their ends lie 21 bases apart.